This entry features one T cell receptor (beta chain) sequence. The antigen this receptor binds is unknown. Base qualities are not provided; no much larger clone lies one nucleotide away. TCRbeta CDR3 regions were amplified from genomic DNA using the immunoSEQ Assay, a bias-controlled multiplex PCR. The authors processed their data as follows. The number of nucleated cells in each sample was estimated from the amplification of reference gene primers within the assay. To quantify the absolute abundance of each unique TCRbeta CDR3 rearrangement, sequence reads were collapsed and filtered. Productive Simpson clonality was computed per sample as the square root of Simpson's diversity index over productive rearrangements. The table comes from immuneACCESS by way of TCRdb, which keeps in-frame sequences with V and J called. Part of the clones is missing from these tables; in studies checked, under half for an unresolved V gene and the rest for unknown reasons. From that table come the V and J calls and clone size; the DNA was used to work out D and trimming. This sample is represented by some 420,000 clones; 80% to 90% of them were singletons. The ten largest clonotypes hold roughly 1.1% of the sample.

This sample is drawn from a study of blood T cell repertoires in COVID-19 (dated by TCRdb to 2018 to 2021). Looking at the study overall: The collaborator samples originated in the United States, Italy and Spain and spanned the acute and convalescent phases of COVID-19. Deeply sampled blood TCRbeta repertoires from subjects exposed to, actively infected with, or recovered from COVID-19 were included in the dataset. A de-identified subject ID, COVID-19 status, age in years and sex were almost always included in the sample metadata. Samples were obtained from the ongoing ImmuneRACE study (first 160 participants) and from 1,200 or so subjects provided by 6 global collaborators. The repertoires were released in a freely available public database meant as a resource for research on the immune response to SARS-CoV-2. The material from the prospective study consisted of cDNA or gDNA derived from T cells, B-cell-depleted T cells, or PBMCs. HLA class I and class II types, where available, came from metadata supplied by the sample provider rather than from assay-based typing.

Participants in the prospective study were aged about 18 to 95 years, lived in 20 to 25 United States geographic areas, and enrolled through a virtual design. Cohort assignment in the prospective study relied on participant-reported clinical history from a screening survey and a study questionnaire. Recovered participants in ImmuneRACE Cohort 3 were defined as having two consecutive negative NP/OP PCR tests, clearance from a healthcare professional, or resolution of symptoms. In the prospective study, mobile phlebotomists collected whole blood, serum and a nasopharyngeal or oropharyngeal swab from each participant. Participants in the prospective study had the option to provide additional blood draws and questionnaires over a roughly two-month period. Blood samples from the prospective study were shipped frozen or at room temperature prior to DNA extraction. Unmatched junction bases come to 14, with V trimmed by 4 bases and J by 7 bases. The germline V gene sets CDR1 to SGHRS and CDR2 to YFSETQ. The CDR3 contains 18 residues, cysteine and phenylalanine counted. The DNA shown is the 54-base CDR3, in frame from base 1.

What the study reported, not specific to this receptor: The amount of clinical and demographic metadata varied by source and participant and was provided uncurated.

The clonotype comes from a man aged 30 to 45 who had recovered from COVID-19. Specimen: PBMCs or T cells enriched from blood (not recorded which). The sequence links TRBV5-1 to TRBJ2-5, with 15 middle bases fitting TRBD2. The bases are TGCGCCAGCAGCACGAACTTACACGGACTAGCGGGAGGGGTGACCCAGTACTTC. Translated, this gives CASSTNLHGLAGGVTQYF. Where the CDR3 stops, the reference TRBV5-1 and TRBJ2-5 genes take over; the full variable domain is KAGVTQTPRYLIKTRGQQVTLSCSPISGHRSVSWYQQTPGQGLQFLFEYFSETQRNKGNFPGRFSGRQFSNSRSEMNVSTLELGDSALYLCASSTNLHGLAGGVTQYFGPGTRLLVL.